The source of this TCR beta chain is a study of cytomegalovirus exposure and HLA in healthy donors. Regarding the study as a whole: TCR beta chain V- and J-gene trimming was linked, in a later analysis, to a missense variant in DCLRE1C. An analysis done earlier found most TCR beta V segments productive about 87% or about 30% of the time.

The PCR had 60 Vbeta and 13 Jbeta primers. Assay used: immunoSEQ multiplex PCR; TCRdb lists only in-frame clones, some missing. The repertoire consists of some 150,000 clones, with 75% to 90% occurring once and the leading ten covering less than 3%. CDR3 size: 16 residues. Germline loops: CDR1 SGHTA, CDR2 FQGNSA. With 6 bases clipped from V and 3 bases from J, the junction kept 7 bases outside the gene matches. Concerning this clone itself: Antigen unknown.

Material: PBMCs. The chain is built from TRBV7-2 and TRBJ2-1, with 11 nucleotides matching TRBD2. The source of this sequence is a woman in her 30s in good health and CMV-seronegative. The DNA of the CDR3 is TGTGCCAGCAGACGACTAGCGGGGAATCACTACAATGAGCAGTTCTTC. Translation: CASRRLAGNHYNEQFF.